This T cell receptor beta chain was documented in a study of metastatic and nonmetastatic thyroid tumors. Study details: Repertoires were compared across blood and tumor or nodule tissue from malignant and benign thyroid patients.

Study-level points and caveats: Reportedly, malignant thyroid tumors had significantly higher TCR beta diversity than benign nodules, in blood and tumor.

Treatment of any kind had been given to no patient before thyroid surgery. In the case of this clone: Its antigen is unknown.

J was trimmed by 4 bases and V by 2 bases; bases with no gene match: 5. From germline, CDR1 is SGHVS and CDR2 FQNEAQ. This CDR3 contains 15 residues. In the authors' workflow: Between-group CDR3 differences, defined by clinicopathological status, yielded a distant-metastasis classifier for papillary thyroid cancer. MiXCR was used by TCRdb to re-call the PCR reads. The V and J calls shown here were made by TCRdb, not taken from the authors' results. The table records about 39,000 clones, about 19% of them present only once. What was sequenced was tumor tissue. The source is a female donor with papillary thyroid cancer or a benign thyroid nodule (not recorded which). Some clones in this sample may be carry-over from other donors' samples. V gene TRBV7-8 combines with J gene TRBJ2-5, with 9 bases lining up with TRBD1. The CDR3 reads CASSLTQGQGETQYF. CDR3 bases: TGTGCCAGCAGCTTAACCCAGGGACAGGGAGAGACCCAGTACTTC.